This T cell receptor beta chain originates from a study of neurological immune-mediated disorders. The sorted libraries started from about a million CD4+ or CD8+ T cells. Per sequencing run, 15-18 subjects together gave over 190 million TCR-beta sequences. MiXCR, run by TCRdb on the 5' RACE reads, gives a single entry per CDR3 protein. In the table there are about 22,000 distinct CDR3 sequences, around 6.2% of which are singletons. This clonotype was observed at least ten times. The antigen is undetermined. General study points: Private repertoires in all groups were suggested by the absence of shared CDR3 amino acid sequences among expanded clones across subjects.

V was clipped by 1 base and J by 11 bases, with 14 bases between them. The CDR3 has 12 residues. Germline lookup yields CDR1 DFQATT and CDR2 SNEGSKA (reference sequence). This TCR was sampled from a man between 18 and 29 years old in good health. Sequencing was done on a sample of CD8+ T cells from blood. The chain joins TRBV20-1 to TRBJ1-1; TRBD1 is a possible D gene (5 bases). In nucleotides, the CDR3 is TGCAGTGCTAGAGGGGTTGGGGCGGGGGCTTTCTTT. Translated: CSARGVGAGAFF.